One TCR beta chain is described in this entry. Antigen unknown. The data originate from a study of shared clonotypes between healthy human individuals. Whole-study findings and limits: Memory subsets had estimated richness that was generally smaller than that of naive subsets.

CDR1 is MDHEN, CDR2 SYDVKM, per germline. Trimming cost V 2 bases and J 1 base, with 14 bases left between them. The CDR3 totals 16 residues. Clones were read by immunoSEQ multiplex PCR, and TCRdb kept only the in-frame ones, dropping some. The table includes roughly 2.2 million clones, approximately 95% detected once. The gene calls are TRBV28 and TRBJ2-5; D assignment may be TRBD1 or TRBD2 (5 bases each). Sequenced input: naive CD4+ T cells from PBMCs. Subset denoted: CD45RA+ positively selected. The receptor was isolated from a young man in good health. Some clones in this sample may be carry-over from other donors' samples. In DNA form, the CDR3 reads TGTGCCAGCAGTTTAGTAGGGCAGGGACGCCAAGAGACCCAGTACTTC. It codes for CASSLVGQGRQETQYF.